Following are 15 T cell receptor beta chains from one sample sequenced in a study of blood T cell repertoires in COVID-19. Assay used: immunoSEQ multiplex PCR; TCRdb lists only in-frame clones, some missing. Among over 100,000 clones listed, roughly 85% were seen once. The material sequenced was peripheral blood. The receptors were gathered from an older man with acute or convalescent COVID-19.

This clone was seen more than once but under ten times. This rearrangement joins TRBV4-2 to TRBJ1-6, with D maybe TRBD1 (5 bases). The V and J ends lost 0 bases and 10 bases respectively, with 13 bases between them. The CDR3 has 15 residues. Germline CDR1 is LGHNA and CDR2 is YNFKEQ. The CDR3 loop is CASSQDRGVRSPLHF. The CDR3 DNA reads TGTGCCAGCAGCCAAGATCGGGGGGTCCGATCACCCCTCCACTTT.

About this clone: Other DNA variants within this sample encode the same CDR3. V and J are TRBV10-3 and TRBJ2-1; 10 nucleotides line up with TRBD2. Looked up from germline, CDR1 is ENHRY and CDR2 is SYGVKD. This CDR3 comprises 15 residues. Unmatched junction bases numbered 4, after V lost 7 bases and J lost 1 base. Written as DNA, the CDR3 is TGTGCCATCAACCCTAGCGGGAGTTCCTACAATGAGCAGTTCTTC. Its protein is CAINPSGSSYNEQFF.

The V and J genes are TRBV6-5 and TRBJ1-4, with 7 bases identical to TRBD1. The CDR3 sequence is 14 residues long. Germline lookup yields CDR1 MNHEY and CDR2 SVGAGI. J was trimmed by 7 bases and V by 7 bases; bases with no gene match: 9. Written as DNA, the CDR3 is TGTGCCAGCAAGATAGGGGGCGTTGTTGAAAAACTGTTTTTT. It yields the protein CASKIGGVVEKLFF.

This chain links TRBV5-1 with TRBJ1-2; 11 nucleotides match TRBD1. This CDR3 region has 14 residues. Trimming took 4 bases from V and 8 from J; bases not matched to a gene: 7. Looked up from germline, CDR1 is SGHRS and CDR2 is YFSETQ. CDR3 residues: CASSPRTGGQGYTF. In DNA form, the CDR3 reads TGCGCCAGCAGCCCCCGGACAGGGGGCCAGGGCTACACCTTC.

This chain uses TRBV6-5 with TRBJ2-3, with D tentatively TRBD2 (5 bases). Trimming took 2 bases from V and 0 from J, leaving 9 bases between them. The V gene's germline CDR1 is MNHEY and CDR2 SVGAGI. The CDR3 runs to 15 residues. DNA for the CDR3: TGTGCCAGCAGTTACCGTCGGGGTAGCACAGATACGCAGTATTTT. It encodes CASSYRRGSTDTQYF.

The rearrangement links TRBV6-5 to TRBJ1-3, with D maybe TRBD1 (6 bases). The CDR3 length is 14 residues. Germline CDR1 and CDR2: MNHEY and SVGAGI. Trimming left V 6 bases short and J 4 bases short, with 13 bases between. In DNA, the CDR3 is TGTGCCAGCAGCTTCGGACAGTGGGGAAACACCATATATTTT. Its translation is CASSFGQWGNTIYF.

The rearrangement links TRBV3-1 (or the pseudogene TRBV3-2) to TRBJ1-5, with 8 bases fitting TRBD1. V was pared by 4 bases and J by 7 bases, with 6 bases of the junction left unmatched. The germline V gene encodes CDR1 LGHDT and CDR2 YNNKEL (reference sequence). The CDR3 covers 14 residues. The CDR3 DNA sequence: TGTGCCAGCAGCCCCGGACAGGGAGCCCAGCCCCAGCATTTT. Protein: CASSPGQGAQPQHF.

This clone was counted between two and nine times. This CDR3 reads CASSAASAKDEQYF. The CDR3 DNA follows: TGTGCCAGCAGCGCAGCTAGCGCCAAGGACGAGCAGTACTTC. V and J are TRBV9 and TRBJ2-7; tentatively, D is TRBD2 (6 bases). The CDR3 covers 14 residues. Germline-derived CDR1 and CDR2 are SGDLS and YYNGEE. V shed 3 bases and J shed 5 bases, with 15 bases lying between them.

CDR3 sequence: CASSIAQGVFPPQHF. CDR3 DNA sequence: TGTGCCAGTAGTATAGCACAGGGAGTGTTTCCGCCCCAGCATTTT. The chain joins TRBV19 to TRBJ1-5; possibly TRBD1 for D (6 bases). Germline-derived CDR1 and CDR2 are LNHDA and SQIVND (reference sequence). Trimming stripped 1 base from V and 9 bases from J, with 16 bases between. There are 15 residues in the CDR3.

As concerns this clone: At one end the junction does not follow the germline gene, possibly because of a read error. The rearrangement uses TRBV2 and TRBJ2-1; 11 positions agree with TRBD1. This CDR3 has 16 amino acids. CDR1 and CDR2 from the germline V gene are SNHLY and FYNNEI. CDR3 residues: CASSGWTGGSFNEQFF. CDR3 DNA: TGTGCCAGCAGTGGCTGGACAGGGGGCTCCTTCAATGAGCAGTTCTTC.

The rearrangement joins TRBV11-2 to TRBJ2-1; 10 bases align to TRBD1. The trim removed 2 bases at V and 9 bases at J, leaving 10 bases unmatched. The CDR3 is 16 amino acids. Germline CDR1 SGHAT, CDR2 FQNNGV. The CDR3 protein is CASSLRLGTGAGEQFF. DNA for the CDR3: TGTGCCAGCAGCTTACGGCTAGGGACAGGGGCGGGTGAGCAGTTCTTC.

V gene TRBV27 combines with J gene TRBJ2-7; 11 bases align to TRBD2. Germline V gene data show CDR1 as MNHEY and CDR2 as SMNVEV (reference sequence). V was clipped by 7 bases and J by 2 bases; unmatched bases: 7. This CDR3 is built from 15 residues. CDR3 in DNA: TGTGCCAGCAATCGACTAGCGGGGCCTACCTACGAGCAGTACTTC. This gives the protein CASNRLAGPTYEQYF.

The chain is built from TRBV7-2 and TRBJ2-4; a possible D gene is TRBD2 (5 bases). The V end was cut by 1 base, the J end by 0 bases, with 13 bases between. The CDR3 loop spans 17 amino acids. Germline V gene sequence: CDR1 SGHTA, CDR2 FQGNSA. CDR3 residues: CASSLDPAVIAKNIQYF. The CDR3, as DNA: TGTGCCAGCAGCTTAGACCCAGCGGTAATAGCCAAAAACATTCAGTACTTC.

The chain employs TRBV19 and TRBJ2-2, with TRBD2 matching over 8 bases. CDR3 size: 14 residues. Losses at the gene ends were 7 bases for V and 4 bases for J; bases not matched to a gene: 5. Germline loops: CDR1 LNHDA, CDR2 SQIVND (reference sequence). Written as DNA, the CDR3 is TGTGCCAGTAAGCAGCGGGAGTTCACCGGGGAGCTGTTTTTT. This gives the protein CASKQREFTGELFF.

This clone has only a few counts. The DNA of the CDR3 is TGTGCCTGGAGGCTAGGGACAGGCGGAACCATATATTTT. Amino acid sequence: CAWRLGTGGTIYF. This chain connects TRBV30 to TRBJ1-3; 8 positions match TRBD1. Trimming cost V 3 bases and J 10 bases; bases outside gene matches: 8. The CDR3 loop spans 13 amino acids. CDR1 and CDR2 from the germline V gene are GTSNPN and SVGIG (reference sequence).